This T cell receptor beta chain was sequenced during a study of CD8+ T cells in alopecia areata. About the study: For the treated group, dosing was oral tofacitinib at 5 to 10 mg twice daily. Findings and caveats of the study: Among the top 100, expanded CD8+ clones, as well as scalp clonality, were significantly decreased by tofacitinib. Given one nonresponder, whether baseline CD8+ expansion relates to response remains uncertain.

This clone was detected a few times. What it binds is unknown. Documented treatment: oral pan-JAK inhibitor, 5-10 mg twice daily. Alopecia areata patients provided lesional scalp punch biopsies and peripheral blood. The V gene's germline CDR1 is LGHNA and CDR2 YSLEER. The germline V and J ends were trimmed by 1 base and 0 bases, with 8 bases remaining between them. This CDR3 has 15 residues. Sequencing used cDNA as its template, made by extracting RNA and reverse transcribing it. The method was immunoSEQ multiplex PCR; TCRdb's version includes in-frame clones alone and lacks a portion of them. The table lists about 120,000 clones, about 59% of them singletons, with more than 9% in the top ten.

Here the sequenced sample was CD8+ T cells sorted from blood, taken at week 24, from a patient treated with tofacitinib. V and J are TRBV4-3 and TRBJ2-3; tentatively, D is TRBD1 (6 bases). The TCR sequence derives from a human donor with alopecia areata. The CDR3 protein is CASSQGDRSTDTQYF. CDR3 coding DNA: TGCGCCAGCAGCCAAGGAGACAGGAGCACAGATACGCAGTATTTT.